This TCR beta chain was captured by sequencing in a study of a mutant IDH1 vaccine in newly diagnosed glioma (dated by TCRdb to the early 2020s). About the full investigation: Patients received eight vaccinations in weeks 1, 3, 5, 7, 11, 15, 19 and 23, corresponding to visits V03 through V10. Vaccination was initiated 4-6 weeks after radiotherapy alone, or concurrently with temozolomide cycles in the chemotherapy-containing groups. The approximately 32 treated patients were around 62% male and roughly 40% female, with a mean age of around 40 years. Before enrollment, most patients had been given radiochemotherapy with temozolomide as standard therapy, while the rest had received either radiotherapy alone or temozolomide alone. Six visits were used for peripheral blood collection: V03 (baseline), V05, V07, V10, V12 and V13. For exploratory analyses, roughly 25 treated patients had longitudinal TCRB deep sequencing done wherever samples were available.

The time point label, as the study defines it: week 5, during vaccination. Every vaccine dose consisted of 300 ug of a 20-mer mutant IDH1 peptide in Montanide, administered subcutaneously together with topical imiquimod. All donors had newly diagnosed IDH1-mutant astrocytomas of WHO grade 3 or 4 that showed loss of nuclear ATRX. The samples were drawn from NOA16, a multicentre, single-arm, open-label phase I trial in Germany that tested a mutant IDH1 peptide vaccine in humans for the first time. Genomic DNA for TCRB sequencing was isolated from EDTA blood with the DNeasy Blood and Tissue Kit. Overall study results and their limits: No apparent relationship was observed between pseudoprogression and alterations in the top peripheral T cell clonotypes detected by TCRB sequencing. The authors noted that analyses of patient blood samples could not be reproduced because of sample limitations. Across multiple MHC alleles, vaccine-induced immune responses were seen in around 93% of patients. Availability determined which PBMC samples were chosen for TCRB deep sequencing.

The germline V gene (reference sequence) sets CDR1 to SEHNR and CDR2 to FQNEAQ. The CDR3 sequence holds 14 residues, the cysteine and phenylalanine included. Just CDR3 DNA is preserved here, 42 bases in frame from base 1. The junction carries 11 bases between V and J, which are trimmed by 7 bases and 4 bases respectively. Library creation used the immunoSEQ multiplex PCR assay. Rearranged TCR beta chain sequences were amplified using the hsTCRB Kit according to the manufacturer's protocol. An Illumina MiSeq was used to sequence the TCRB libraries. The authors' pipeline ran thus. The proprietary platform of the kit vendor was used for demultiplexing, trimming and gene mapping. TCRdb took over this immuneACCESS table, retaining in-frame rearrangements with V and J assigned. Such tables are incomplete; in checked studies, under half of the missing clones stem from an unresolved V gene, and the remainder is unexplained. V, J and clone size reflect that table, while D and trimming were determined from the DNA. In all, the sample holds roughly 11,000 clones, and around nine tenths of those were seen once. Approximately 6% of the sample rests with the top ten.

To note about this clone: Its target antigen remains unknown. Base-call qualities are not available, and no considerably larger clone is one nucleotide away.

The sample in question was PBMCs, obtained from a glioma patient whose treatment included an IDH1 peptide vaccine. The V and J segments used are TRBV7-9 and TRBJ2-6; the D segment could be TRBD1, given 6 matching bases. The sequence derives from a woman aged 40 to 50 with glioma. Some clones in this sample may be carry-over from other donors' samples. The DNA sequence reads TGTGCCAGCAACACAGGGACCGGGGCCAACGTCCTGACTTTC. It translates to CASNTGTGANVLTF.